This section outlines one TCR beta chain sequence together with its context. This CDR3 comprises 16 residues. Trimming removed 3 bases at V and 6 bases at J, with 16 bases between. Germline loops: CDR1 SGDLS, CDR2 YYNGEE. Individuals aged about 18 to 100 years were recruited from approximately 22 US areas. In assigning cohorts, the study relied on participant-reported clinical history. The protocol was immunoSEQ multiplex PCR, while the TCRdb copy is restricted to in-frame clones and leaves out a portion. Counted here are 300,000 to 450,000 clones, approximately 84% occurring once; the ten biggest clones make up more than 0.8%. This sample was included in a study of blood T cell repertoires in COVID-19.

The V call is TRBV9, the J call TRBJ1-6; D possibly corresponds to TRBD1 (5 bases). The specimen sequenced was PBMCs or T cells enriched from blood (not recorded which). This clonotype originated in a woman aged 30 to 39 who had recovered from COVID-19. The CDR3: CASSAFDGGANSPLHF. DNA of the CDR3: TGTGCCAGCAGCGCCTTCGACGGAGGGGCTAATTCACCCCTCCACTTT.